This T cell receptor (beta chain) comes out of a study of blood T cell repertoires in COVID-19. Study information: Sources were T cells, B-cell-depleted T cells, or PBMCs; the material itself was cDNA or gDNA.

The method was immunoSEQ multiplex PCR; TCRdb's version includes in-frame clones alone and lacks a portion of them. The table includes about 68,000 clones, 65% to 90% detected once. The germline V gene has CDR1 MGHRA and CDR2 YSYEKL. V lost 2 bases and J 1 base, leaving 11 bases between the germline ends. CDR3 length: 16 residues. The V gene is TRBV4-1, the J gene TRBJ2-2; D not resolved. The sequencing sample was made of peripheral blood. This sequence originates from a man at least 80 years old with acute or convalescent COVID-19. CDR3 sequence: CASSQYAPRNTGELFF. CDR3 DNA: TGCGCCAGCAGCCAATACGCCCCCAGGAACACCGGGGAGCTGTTTTTT.